The 28 T cell receptor beta chains listed next were all sequenced from one sample in a study of T cell responses to AZD1222 COVID-19 vaccine. Measured with immunoSEQ multiplex PCR; TCRdb has only the in-frame clones, and not every one. The repertoire holds 75,000 to 85,000 clones, about nine tenths seen once, with under 5% in the top ten. Sequences were derived from peripheral blood, sampled on day 0 of AZD1222 vaccination. These TCRs come from an adult in good health.

V usage is TRBV10-3 and J usage is TRBJ1-5; unclear D gene. The CDR3 extends over 16 amino acids. CDR1 is ENHRY and CDR2 is SYGVKD in the germline V gene. With 9 bases removed from V and 1 base from J, the gap between germline ends came to 19 bases. DNA of the CDR3: TGTGCCATTACCATGGCTCAGACGGCAAGCAATCAGCCCCAGCATTTT. Its translation is CAITMAQTASNQPQHF.

V and J are TRBV6-5 and TRBJ1-2; TRBD1 matches 8 bases. J lost 4 bases, V lost 8 bases, and 9 bases had no gene match. Per germline, CDR1 MNHEY and CDR2 SVGAGI. The CDR3 extends over 14 amino acids. CDR3 in DNA: TGTGCCAGCGGTACAGGGGGGCTCGGCTATGGCTACACCTTC. It is translated as CASGTGGLGYGYTF.

This clone was detected a few times. The chain joins TRBV6-2 or TRBV6-3 to TRBJ2-2, with a weak D call TRBD1 (6 bases). Trimming stripped 4 bases from V and 4 bases from J, with 16 bases between. Germline V gene data show CDR1 as MNHEY and CDR2 as SVGEGT. CDR3 length: 16 amino acids. The CDR3 bases are TGTGCCAGCAGTTCCTACCTGGGGGCCAGCACCGGGGAGCTGTTTTTT. Translating it yields CASSSYLGASTGELFF.

CDR3 sequence (DNA): TGTGCCAGCAGCACCAGTGGGGGGTGGAAGTACTTC. Amino acid sequence: CASSTSGGWKYF. The V call is TRBV5-6, the J call TRBJ2-7; perhaps TRBD2 as D (6 bases). Germline V lookup: CDR1 SGHDT, CDR2 YYEEEE. The CDR3 sequence is 12 residues long. V lost 4 bases to trimming and J lost 11 bases, with 16 bases between them.

This clone was observed a single time. The J gene is TRBJ2-1, the V gene TRBV24-1; 8 nucleotides align to TRBD1. Germline V gives CDR1 KGHDR, CDR2 SFDVKD. The V gene end was trimmed by 4 bases and the J gene end by 4 bases; junction bases not matched to a gene: 5. The CDR3 loop spans 15 amino acids. The CDR3: CATSDLTGGYNEQFF. The CDR3, as DNA: TGTGCCACCAGTGACCTCACAGGGGGGTACAATGAGCAGTTCTTC.

This chain joins TRBV5-1 and TRBJ2-3, with D uncertain. The ends were cut back, 2 bases at V and 0 bases at J, with 13 bases in the middle. This CDR3 contains 16 residues. CDR1 and CDR2 (germline): SGHRS, YFSETQ. Here the CDR3 DNA reads TGCGCCAGCAGCTTAATTTTGGGCGGTAGCACAGATACGCAGTATTTT. Translation gives CASSLILGGSTDTQYF.

The chain is built from TRBV7-2 and TRBJ2-5, with a possible D match to TRBD1 (6 bases). The length of the CDR3 is 15 residues. Germline V gene data show CDR1 as SGHTA and CDR2 as FQGNSA. The ends were cut back, 5 bases at V and 2 bases at J, with 15 bases in the middle. The CDR3 loop is CASSEQQGTQETQYF. In DNA, the CDR3 is TGTGCCAGCAGCGAGCAACAGGGTACACAAGAGACCCAGTACTTC.

This chain links TRBV12-3 or TRBV12-4 with TRBJ1-2; 11 bases align to TRBD1. Trimming removed 5 bases from V and 9 bases from J; junction bases left unmatched: 5. CDR3 size: 13 residues. The CDR3 DNA sequence: TGTGCCAGCAGTCTGGGACAGGGGGAAAGCTACACCTTC. Translating gives CASSLGQGESYTF.

This clone was counted once. V gene TRBV5-4 combines with J gene TRBJ1-3; D remains ambiguous. The CDR3 covers 14 residues. CDR1 SGHNT and CDR2 YYREEE come from the germline V gene (reference sequence). V was pared by 10 bases and J by 2 bases, with 16 bases between. The DNA of the CDR3 is TGTGCCGTCCTTGAGGGTGGCGCTGGAAACACCATATATTTT. This gives the protein CAVLEGGAGNTIYF.

The chain couples TRBV11-3 to TRBJ2-3, with unresolved D. The CDR3 has 13 amino acids. Trimming removed 0 bases from V and 3 bases from J, with 4 bases in between. The germline gives CDR1 SGHNT, CDR2 YENEEA. The chain's CDR3 is CASSLDATDTQYF. For the CDR3, the DNA is TGTGCCAGCAGCTTAGACGCAACAGATACGCAGTATTTT.

The chain recombines TRBV30 with TRBJ1-2, with D perhaps matching TRBD1 (6 bases). Germline V CDR1 and CDR2: GTSNPN, SVGIG (reference sequence). V lost 5 bases to trimming and J lost 4 bases, with 14 bases between them. The CDR3 covers 13 residues. CDR3 region: CAWEAGTLYGYTF. The CDR3 DNA sequence: TGTGCCTGGGAGGCCGGGACACTCTATGGCTACACCTTC.

The rearrangement uses TRBV11-3 and TRBJ2-1, with no clear D. V was shortened by 1 base and J by 2 bases, with 9 bases between the two germline ends. CDR1 and CDR2 from the germline V gene are SGHNT and YENEEA. There are 15 residues in the CDR3. The CDR3 DNA reads TGTGCCAGCAGCTTAGGAAGGCCTCCCTACAATGAGCAGTTCTTC. It encodes CASSLGRPPYNEQFF.

V and J are TRBV7-8 and TRBJ1-1; D possibly corresponds to TRBD1 (5 bases). The CDR3 has 16 amino acids. Germline loops: CDR1 SGHVS, CDR2 FQNEAQ. The V gene lost 5 bases and the J gene lost 4 bases, with 20 bases spanning the gap. The CDR3 region is CASSQRLGALGTEAFF. The DNA of the CDR3 is TGTGCCAGCAGCCAACGACTAGGGGCCTTGGGCACTGAAGCTTTCTTT.

The chain joins TRBV5-1 to TRBJ2-5; 9 bases are shared with TRBD2. The J segment lost 1 base and the V segment lost 4 bases, leaving 8 bases of the junction unmatched. The CDR3 is made up of 16 amino acids. Germline assignment: CDR1 SGHRS and CDR2 YFSETQ. The CDR3 loop reads CASSNRTSVPQETQYF. The CDR3 coding sequence is TGCGCCAGCAGCAACCGGACTAGCGTACCCCAAGAGACCCAGTACTTC.

V usage is TRBV5-5 and J usage is TRBJ1-1; perhaps TRBD1 as D (5 bases). CDR3 size: 13 residues. Germline loops: CDR1 SGHKS, CDR2 YYEKEE (reference sequence). Trimming cost V 1 base and J 8 bases, with 12 bases left between them. The CDR3 region has the DNA TGTGCCAGCAGCTTGTTACCGCGGGGCGAAGCTTTCTTT. As protein: CASSLLPRGEAFF.

This clone has just one count. This rearrangement joins TRBV9 to TRBJ1-4; D remains unclear. The CDR3 consists of 15 residues. The V gene's germline CDR1 is SGDLS and CDR2 YYNGEE. V was cut by 2 bases and J by 0 bases, with 8 bases left in between. The chain's CDR3 is CASSVQITTNEKLFF. CDR3 nucleotides: TGTGCCAGCAGCGTGCAGATTACAACTAATGAAAAACTGTTTTTT.

J is TRBJ2-1 and V is TRBV5-1; maybe TRBD2 (6 bases). The CDR3 totals 17 residues. The germline V gene encodes CDR1 SGHRS and CDR2 YFSETQ. The V gene lost 0 bases and the J gene lost 2 bases, with 15 bases spanning the gap. CDR3 residues: CASSLADPGGPYNEQFF. As DNA, the CDR3 is TGCGCCAGCAGCTTGGCCGATCCCGGGGGACCCTACAATGAGCAGTTCTTC.

This sequence joins TRBV6-1 and TRBJ1-2, with D uncertain. The CDR3 has 14 residues. Germline loops: CDR1 MNHNS, CDR2 SASEGT. V lost 1 base, J lost 8 bases, and 14 bases lay in between. The CDR3 loop is CASSEGLNTRGYTF. DNA of the CDR3: TGTGCCAGCAGTGAAGGCCTAAATACCCGAGGCTACACCTTC.

V is TRBV30 and J is TRBJ1-4; a possible D gene is TRBD1 (6 bases). The CDR3 is 12 amino acids. The germline V gene has CDR1 GTSNPN and CDR2 SVGIG (reference sequence). V was clipped by 5 bases and J by 8 bases, with 12 bases between them. Written as DNA, the CDR3 is TGTGCCTGGGCAAGGAGGGGGGAAAAACTGTTTTTT. Its protein product is CAWARRGEKLFF.

The chain combines TRBV2 with TRBJ1-5; D call uncertain. Trimming stripped 6 bases from V and 2 bases from J, with 11 bases between. CDR1 SNHLY and CDR2 FYNNEI come from the germline V gene. The CDR3 extends over 14 amino acids. CDR3 sequence (DNA): TGTGCCAGCAGCGTTACCGGCGGCAATCAGCCCCAGCATTTT. It is translated as CASSVTGGNQPQHF.

CDR3 DNA sequence: TGTGCCAGCAGCCCCTCCGACAGTAGCTCCTACGAGCAGTACTTC. Protein: CASSPSDSSSYEQYF. V and J are TRBV7-3 and TRBJ2-7; TRBD1 is a possible D gene (5 bases). CDR3 length equals 15 residues. From germline, CDR1 is SGHTA and CDR2 FQGTGA. Trimming took off 5 bases at V and 0 bases at J, with 14 bases between the two ends.

This sequence joins TRBV5-6 and TRBJ2-1, with D possibly being TRBD1 (5 bases). This CDR3 contains 14 residues. From germline, CDR1 is SGHDT and CDR2 YYEEEE. V was pared by 1 base and J by 2 bases, with 7 bases between. This chain's CDR3 is CASSLMTAYNEQFF. The CDR3 bases are TGTGCCAGCAGCTTGATGACAGCCTACAATGAGCAGTTCTTC.

The chain uses TRBV5-1 and TRBJ1-2; TRBD1 might be the D (5 bases). Trimming removed 0 bases at V and 8 bases at J, with 17 bases between. This CDR3 comprises 15 residues. Germline CDR1 reads SGHRS; CDR2 reads YFSETQ. CDR3 loop: CASSLDPDSPQGYTF. In DNA form, the CDR3 reads TGCGCCAGCAGCTTGGACCCTGACAGTCCCCAAGGCTACACCTTC.

This clone has only one observation. The chain uses TRBV29-1 and TRBJ2-5; D ambiguous. Deletions cut 4 bases from V and 1 base from J, with 13 bases between. Germline loops: CDR1 SQVTM, CDR2 ANQGSEA. CDR3 length: 14 residues. CDR3 in DNA: TGCAGCGTTGGGGTACGGAGCACCCAAGAGACCCAGTACTTC. This gives the protein CSVGVRSTQETQYF.

This chain uses TRBV6-5 with TRBJ1-1; unclear D gene. The CDR3 is 15 amino acids. From germline, CDR1 is MNHEY and CDR2 SVGAGI. V was pared by 4 bases and J by 7 bases, with 19 bases between. Here the CDR3 reads CASSSREGIRIEAFF. CDR3 sequence (DNA): TGTGCCAGCAGTTCCCGAGAGGGCATTCGCATTGAAGCTTTCTTT.

The rearrangement joins TRBV2 to TRBJ1-4, with 7 bases lining up with TRBD1. CDR1 and CDR2 (germline): SNHLY, FYNNEI. CDR3 size: 16 residues. V shed 0 bases, J shed 3 bases, and the junction held 4 bases outside the gene matches. The CDR3 region is CASSEARGRANEKLFF. CDR3 nucleotide sequence: TGTGCCAGCAGTGAAGCGAGGGGGCGGGCTAATGAAAAACTGTTTTTT.

This clone showed up just a few times. The chain is built from TRBV7-2 and TRBJ2-7; 14 bases match TRBD2. Germline V gene lookup returns CDR1 SGHTA and CDR2 FQGNSA. Unmatched junction bases numbered 4, after V lost 5 bases and J lost 4 bases. The CDR3 has 15 residues. The CDR3 region is CASSPGTSGSYEQYF. As DNA, the CDR3 is TGTGCCAGCAGCCCCGGGACTAGCGGGAGTTACGAGCAGTACTTC.

This clone has only one observation. The chain recombines TRBV15 with TRBJ1-1; no definite D call. V was pared by 1 base and J by 6 bases, with 21 bases between. This CDR3 has 17 residues. Germline V gene sequence: CDR1 LNHNV, CDR2 YYDKDF (reference sequence). CDR3 amino acids: CATSRAWTRVVGAEAFF. Written as DNA, the CDR3 is TGTGCCACCAGCAGAGCATGGACTAGGGTCGTGGGCGCTGAAGCTTTCTTT.